This passage covers 3 T cell receptor beta chains from one sample sequenced in a study of T-cell memory formation after mild COVID-19. A single record per CDR3 protein comes from TCRdb applying MiXCR to the 5' RACE reads. This table has 470,000 or so distinct CDR3 sequences, about 19% appearing once. Material: PBMCs or a T cell subset sorted from them (not recorded which). These receptors came from an adult woman who had mild COVID-19 (a few samples of this study predate the infection). Cell type and time point are not known.

The V and J genes are TRBV7-2 and TRBJ2-7; the D is unclear. V lost 3 bases and J 10 bases, leaving 10 bases between the germline ends. Germline CDR1 SGHTA, CDR2 FQGNSA. This CDR3 contains 11 residues. CDR3 DNA: TGTGCCAGCAGCTTCAACCTGGCCCAGTACTTC. Its translation: CASSFNLAQYF.

The V and J genes are TRBV19 and TRBJ1-5; 9 bases map to TRBD1. V trimming: 5 bases; J trimming: 1 base; junction bases outside the gene matches: 12. This CDR3 comprises 18 residues. CDR1 and CDR2 from the germline V gene are LNHDA and SQIVND (reference sequence). The CDR3 spells CASSLLRPQGASNQPQHF. CDR3 nucleotides: TGTGCCAGTAGTCTATTGCGACCACAGGGGGCAAGCAATCAGCCCCAGCATTTT.

V and J are TRBV10-3 and TRBJ1-6; 7 bases are a match to TRBD1. This CDR3 has 15 amino acids. CDR1 is ENHRY, CDR2 SYGVKD, per germline. Trimming cost V 0 bases and J 7 bases; bases outside gene matches: 3. CDR3 amino acids: CAISESGQENSPLHF. The CDR3 nucleotides read TGTGCCATCAGTGAGTCCGGACAGGAGAATTCACCCCTCCACTTT.